The present entry profiles one TCR beta chain with its context. The antigen is undetermined. The source of the sample is a study of radiotherapy plus CTLA-4 blockade in lung cancer. Study-level information: There were objective responses in 18% of patients, and around 31% had disease control. Findings and limits, study-wide: Reportedly, early blood T cell clone dynamics best predicted response, with interferon-beta.

Focal radiation with ipilimumab CTLA-4 blockade was given to patients with chemo-refractory metastatic non-small-cell lung cancer. Produced via immunoSEQ multiplex PCR; TCRdb's table is partial and in-frame only. The sample shows around 71,000 clones, roughly four fifths of them seen only once. V trimming: 1 base; J trimming: 4 bases; junction bases outside the gene matches: 2. CDR1 is SGHRS and CDR2 is YFSETQ in the germline V gene. The CDR3 runs 14 residues. Sequencing used peripheral blood, obtained from a patient treated with radiotherapy plus ipilimumab. The source of this sequence is a human donor with non-small cell lung cancer whose response to radiotherapy plus ipilimumab could not be evaluated. Some clones in this sample may be carry-over from other donors' samples. The V gene is TRBV5-1, the J gene TRBJ2-1, with TRBD1 matching 7 bases. The CDR3 reads CASSLQGEYNEQFF. The CDR3 nucleotides are TGCGCCAGCAGCTTGCAGGGGGAGTACAATGAGCAGTTCTTC.